This T cell receptor beta chain was sequenced during a study of spatial heterogeneity in lung cancer. Study-wide background: Every unique TCR and UMI combination, on average, appeared more than ten times in raw reads.

Time point given: blood at routine non-recurrence follow-up after resection. The CDR3 length is 18 residues. J lost 3 bases, V lost 2 bases, and 10 bases had no gene match. CDR1 and CDR2 from the germline V gene are KGHDR and SFDVKD. MiXCR, run by TCRdb on the 5' RACE reads, gives a single entry per CDR3 protein. The sample contains roughly 15,000 distinct CDR3 sequences, 5% to 6.5% of which appear only once. This specimen was PBMCs, taken at follow-up. The source of this sequence is a male donor with early-stage non-small cell lung cancer. The rearrangement uses TRBV24-1 and TRBJ2-1; 9 bases agree with TRBD1. Written as DNA, the CDR3 is TGTGCCACCAGTGATTCTAGCTCCCGGGACAGGGTCTACAATGAGCAGTTCTTC. Residues: CATSDSSSRDRVYNEQFF.